This TCR beta chain was captured by sequencing in a study of T cell repertoires in cytomegalovirus infection. Study context: Both CMV infection and a matching HLA type were indicated by public TCR beta signatures. General observations from the study: The study found HLA-C-restricted CMV-specific TCR beta clonotypes dominating the ex vivo response.

CDR1 is ENHRY, CDR2 SYGVKD, per germline. CDR3 length: 16 amino acids. The ends lost 2 bases at V and 0 bases at J; junction bases unmatched: 6. Via MiXCR, TCRdb re-called the reads, giving one row per CDR3 protein. Here the sample spans approximately 590,000 distinct CDR3 sequences, almost 40% being singletons. This clonotype was seen once. Its antigen is undetermined. The V call is TRBV10-3, the J call TRBJ1-2, with 7 bases lining up with TRBD1. The sequences come from cultured PBMCs, collected from culture after CMV antigen stimulation. The clonotype was recovered from a human donor in good health (CMV status not recorded). Some clones in this sample may be carry-over from other donors' samples. The CDR3 region is CAISEDRVGSNYGYTF. The CDR3 DNA follows: TGTGCCATCAGTGAGGACAGGGTGGGCTCTAACTATGGCTACACCTTC.